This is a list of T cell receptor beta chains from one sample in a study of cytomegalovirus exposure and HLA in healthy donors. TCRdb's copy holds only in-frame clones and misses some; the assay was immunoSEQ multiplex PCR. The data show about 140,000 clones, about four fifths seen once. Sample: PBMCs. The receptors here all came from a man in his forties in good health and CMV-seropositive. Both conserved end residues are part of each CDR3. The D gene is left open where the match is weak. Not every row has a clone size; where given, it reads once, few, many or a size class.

CDR3aa: CASSQGAGYGYTF; CDR3nt: TGCGCCAGCAGCCAAGGGGCCGGCTATGGCTACACCTTC; j_gene: TRBJ1-2; abundance: NA; d_gene: NA; v_gene: TRBV4-1; len: 13
CDR3aa: CASRTTGTGELFF; CDR3nt: TGTGCCAGCAGGACAACAGGCACCGGGGAGCTGTTTTTT; j_gene: TRBJ2-2; abundance: NA; d_gene: NA; v_gene: TRBV7-7; len: 13
CDR3aa: CASSYKGGYYNEQFF; CDR3nt: TGTGCCAGCAGTTACAAAGGCGGGTACTACAATGAGCAGTTCTTC; j_gene: TRBJ2-1; abundance: NA; d_gene: NA; v_gene: TRBV6-5; len: 15
CDR3aa: CASRRDYYGYTF; CDR3nt: TGTGCCAGTAGAAGGGACTACTATGGCTACACCTTC; j_gene: TRBJ1-2; abundance: NA; d_gene: NA; v_gene: TRBV19; len: 12
CDR3aa: CASSGPGQGQTQYF; CDR3nt: TGTGCCAGCAGCGGCCCCGGGCAGGGGCAGACCCAGTACTTC; j_gene: TRBJ2-5; abundance: once; d_gene: NA; v_gene: TRBV9; len: 14
CDR3aa: CASSQGQSNTGELFF; CDR3nt: TGTGCCAGCAGCCAAGGACAGTCGAACACCGGGGAGCTGTTTTTT; j_gene: TRBJ2-2; abundance: NA; d_gene: NA; v_gene: TRBV5-4; len: 15
CDR3aa: CASSDQGATDTQYF; CDR3nt: TGTGCCAGCAGTGATCAGGGGGCAACAGATACGCAGTATTTT; j_gene: TRBJ2-3; abundance: few; d_gene: TRBD1; v_gene: TRBV6-4; len: 14
CDR3aa: CASSPSYRVEETQYF; CDR3nt: TGTGCCAGCAGTCCTTCCTACAGGGTGGAAGAGACCCAGTACTTC; j_gene: TRBJ2-5; abundance: NA; d_gene: NA; v_gene: TRBV27; len: 15
CDR3aa: CASSYSGSQGYEQYF; CDR3nt: TGTGCCAGCAGTTATAGCGGGAGCCAGGGCTACGAGCAGTACTTC; j_gene: TRBJ2-7; abundance: NA; d_gene: TRBD2; v_gene: TRBV7-9; len: 15
CDR3aa: CASSLGLGTPGGETQYF; CDR3nt: TGTGCCAGCAGCTTAGGGCTGGGTACCCCCGGAGGGGAGACCCAGTACTTC; j_gene: TRBJ2-5; abundance: NA; d_gene: NA; v_gene: TRBV7-7; len: 17
CDR3aa: CASSPTGQGPYEQYF; CDR3nt: TGCGCCAGCAGCCCCACGGGACAGGGGCCCTACGAGCAGTACTTC; j_gene: TRBJ2-7; abundance: once; d_gene: TRBD1; v_gene: TRBV5-1; len: 15
CDR3aa: CASSDSSSNQPQHF; CDR3nt: TGTGCCAGCAGTGATAGTAGTAGCAATCAGCCCCAGCATTTT; j_gene: TRBJ1-5; abundance: NA; d_gene: NA; v_gene: TRBV2; len: 14
CDR3aa: CAISEGIAGHEQYF; CDR3nt: TGTGCCATCAGTGAGGGCATAGCGGGCCACGAGCAGTACTTC; j_gene: TRBJ2-7; abundance: NA; d_gene: TRBD2; v_gene: TRBV10-3; len: 14
CDR3aa: CASSQGFMWGETNGELFF; CDR3nt: TGCGCCAGCAGCCAAGGCTTTATGTGGGGGGAGACGAACGGGGAGCTGTTTTTT; j_gene: TRBJ2-2; abundance: NA; d_gene: NA; v_gene: TRBV4-1; len: 18
CDR3aa: CSIPRDNGEQYF; CDR3nt: TGCAGCATCCCCAGGGACAACGGCGAGCAGTACTTC; j_gene: TRBJ2-7; abundance: NA; d_gene: NA; v_gene: TRBV29-1; len: 12
CDR3aa: CAWSVRGSGSPLHF; CDR3nt: TGTGCCTGGAGTGTAAGGGGGAGCGGTTCACCCCTCCACTTT; j_gene: TRBJ1-6; abundance: NA; d_gene: NA; v_gene: TRBV30; len: 14
CDR3aa: CASSLGTGRTGNTIYF; CDR3nt: TGTGCCAGCAGCTTAGGGACAGGGAGGACTGGAAACACCATATATTTT; j_gene: TRBJ1-3; abundance: NA; d_gene: TRBD1; v_gene: TRBV7-6; len: 16
CDR3aa: CASSWGTGREQYF; CDR3nt: TGTGCCAGCAGTTGGGGGACAGGCCGAGAGCAGTACTTC; j_gene: TRBJ2-7; abundance: NA; d_gene: TRBD1; v_gene: TRBV27; len: 13
CDR3aa: CASSPGTSGYNEQFF; CDR3nt: TGTGCCAGCAGCCCCGGGACTAGCGGATACAATGAGCAGTTCTTC; j_gene: TRBJ2-1; abundance: NA; d_gene: TRBD2; v_gene: TRBV7-2; len: 15
CDR3aa: CASTPRSFHEQYF; CDR3nt: TGTGCCAGCACCCCTCGTTCGTTCCACGAGCAGTACTTC; j_gene: TRBJ2-7; abundance: NA; d_gene: NA; v_gene: TRBV6-1; len: 13
CDR3aa: CASSLLGGSGNTIYF; CDR3nt: TGCGCCAGCAGCTTGTTGGGGGGCTCTGGAAACACCATATATTTT; j_gene: TRBJ1-3; abundance: NA; d_gene: NA; v_gene: TRBV5-1; len: 15
CDR3aa: CASGPGANVLTF; CDR3nt: TGTGCCAGCGGGCCTGGAGCCAACGTCCTGACTTTC; j_gene: TRBJ2-6; abundance: few; d_gene: NA; v_gene: TRBV6-1; len: 12
CDR3aa: CASGDRGLGTQYF; CDR3nt: TGTGCCAGCGGGGACAGGGGTCTGGGTACGCAGTATTTT; j_gene: TRBJ2-3; abundance: NA; d_gene: TRBD1; v_gene: TRBV11-3; len: 13
CDR3aa: CASSSTSGRAGEQFF; CDR3nt: TGTGCCAGCAGTTCTACTAGCGGGAGGGCGGGTGAGCAGTTCTTC; j_gene: TRBJ2-1; abundance: NA; d_gene: TRBD2; v_gene: TRBV6-4; len: 15
CDR3aa: CASSEGREKLFF; CDR3nt: TGTGCCAGCAGTGAAGGTAGAGAAAAACTGTTTTTT; j_gene: TRBJ1-4; abundance: NA; d_gene: NA; v_gene: TRBV25-1; len: 12
CDR3aa: CASSYQQGFYEQYF; CDR3nt: TGTGCCAGCAGCTACCAACAGGGGTTCTACGAGCAGTACTTC; j_gene: TRBJ2-7; abundance: NA; d_gene: TRBD1; v_gene: TRBV7-9; len: 14
CDR3aa: CASSSNPATNEKLFF; CDR3nt: TGTGCCAGCAGCTCGAATCCGGCAACTAATGAAAAACTGTTTTTT; j_gene: TRBJ1-4; abundance: NA; d_gene: NA; v_gene: TRBV28; len: 15
CDR3aa: CASSFRSGVETQYF; CDR3nt: TGTGCCAGCAGCTTCCGGAGCGGGGTAGAGACCCAGTACTTC; j_gene: TRBJ2-5; abundance: NA; d_gene: TRBD2; v_gene: TRBV7-8; len: 14
CDR3aa: CASSVVPSRDTEAFF; CDR3nt: TGTGCCAGCAGCGTAGTTCCCTCCAGGGACACTGAAGCTTTCTTT; j_gene: TRBJ1-1; abundance: NA; d_gene: NA; v_gene: TRBV9; len: 15
CDR3aa: CASSRTSGSFEQYF; CDR3nt: TGTGCCAGCAGCCGGACTAGCGGGAGTTTCGAGCAGTACTTC; j_gene: TRBJ2-7; abundance: NA; d_gene: TRBD2; v_gene: TRBV7-9; len: 14
CDR3aa: CASREEYGGYEAFF; CDR3nt: TGTGCCAGCAGGGAAGAGTATGGGGGGTATGAAGCTTTCTTT; j_gene: TRBJ1-1; abundance: NA; d_gene: NA; v_gene: TRBV7-8; len: 14
CDR3aa: CASSVRHRANQPQHF; CDR3nt: TGTGCCAGCAGTGTTCGCCACAGGGCCAATCAGCCCCAGCATTTT; j_gene: TRBJ1-5; abundance: NA; d_gene: NA; v_gene: TRBV2; len: 15
CDR3aa: CASSLEGGLHNEQFF; CDR3nt: TGTGCCAGCAGCTTAGAAGGAGGGTTACACAATGAGCAGTTCTTC; j_gene: TRBJ2-1; abundance: NA; d_gene: NA; v_gene: TRBV7-9; len: 15
CDR3aa: CATSIRLGEGETQYF; CDR3nt: TGTGCCACCAGCATCAGGTTGGGGGAGGGAGAGACCCAGTACTTC; j_gene: TRBJ2-5; abundance: NA; d_gene: TRBD2; v_gene: TRBV15; len: 15
CDR3aa: CASSAGQDSSTDTQYF; CDR3nt: TGTGCCAGCAGTGCGGGACAGGATTCTAGCACAGATACGCAATATTTT; j_gene: TRBJ2-3; abundance: NA; d_gene: TRBD1; v_gene: TRBV25-1; len: 16
CDR3aa: CASSLGGNEQFF; CDR3nt: TGTGCCAGCAGTTTAGGCGGCAATGAGCAGTTCTTC; j_gene: TRBJ2-1; abundance: NA; d_gene: NA; v_gene: TRBV27; len: 12
CDR3aa: CASSQTLTGGGGNYGYTF; CDR3nt: TGCGCCAGCAGCCAAACCCTGACAGGGGGCGGTGGTAACTATGGCTACACCTTC; j_gene: TRBJ1-2; abundance: few; d_gene: TRBD1; v_gene: TRBV4-1; len: 18
CDR3aa: CASSPGQANYGYTF; CDR3nt: TGTGCCAGCAGCCCGGGACAAGCTAACTATGGCTACACCTTC; j_gene: TRBJ1-2; abundance: NA; d_gene: NA; v_gene: TRBV9; len: 14
CDR3aa: CASATGQSWYGYTF; CDR3nt: TGTGCTAGTGCAACAGGGCAAAGTTGGTATGGCTACACCTTC; j_gene: TRBJ1-2; abundance: few; d_gene: NA; v_gene: TRBV12-5; len: 14
CDR3aa: CASSVRANTEAFF; CDR3nt: TGTGCCAGCAGCGTCAGGGCGAACACTGAAGCTTTCTTT; j_gene: TRBJ1-1; abundance: NA; d_gene: NA; v_gene: TRBV9; len: 13